This TCR beta chain was identified in a study of OX40 agonist ivuxolimab in advanced cancers. The assay was immunoSEQ multiplex PCR, and TCRdb's table has in-frame clones only and misses some. The sample consists of approximately 94,000 clones, about 88% of them appearing once. CDR1 is SGHRS and CDR2 is YFSETQ in the germline V gene. This CDR3 is 14 amino acids long. V dropped 4 bases and J dropped 4; count of bases not matched to a gene: 3. The TCR comes from an adult with an advanced solid tumor such as melanoma, head and neck, liver or kidney cancer. Source: CD4+ or CD8+ T cells sorted from blood, taken in a trial of the OX40 agonist ivuxolimab. The V call is TRBV5-1, the J call TRBJ2-3; 10 bases agree with TRBD2. Here the CDR3 DNA reads TGCGCCAGCAGCCCCGGACTAGCGGCAGATACGCAGTATTTT. This sequence encodes CASSPGLAADTQYF.